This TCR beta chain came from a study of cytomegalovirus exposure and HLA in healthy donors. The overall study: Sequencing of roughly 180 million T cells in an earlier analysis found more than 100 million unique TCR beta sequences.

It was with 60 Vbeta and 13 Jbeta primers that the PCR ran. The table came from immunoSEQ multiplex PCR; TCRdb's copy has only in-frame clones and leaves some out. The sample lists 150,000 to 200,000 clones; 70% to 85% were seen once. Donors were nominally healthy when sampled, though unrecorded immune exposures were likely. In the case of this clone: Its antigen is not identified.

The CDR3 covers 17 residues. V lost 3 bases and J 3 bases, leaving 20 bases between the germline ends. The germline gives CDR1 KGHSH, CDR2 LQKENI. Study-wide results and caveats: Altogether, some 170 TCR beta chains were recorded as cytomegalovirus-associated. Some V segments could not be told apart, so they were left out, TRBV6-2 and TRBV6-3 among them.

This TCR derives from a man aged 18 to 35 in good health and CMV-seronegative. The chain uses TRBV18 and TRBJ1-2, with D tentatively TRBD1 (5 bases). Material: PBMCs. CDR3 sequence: CASSPFGGEQGYYGYTF. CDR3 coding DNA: TGTGCCAGCTCACCCTTCGGGGGGGAACAAGGATACTATGGCTACACCTTC.